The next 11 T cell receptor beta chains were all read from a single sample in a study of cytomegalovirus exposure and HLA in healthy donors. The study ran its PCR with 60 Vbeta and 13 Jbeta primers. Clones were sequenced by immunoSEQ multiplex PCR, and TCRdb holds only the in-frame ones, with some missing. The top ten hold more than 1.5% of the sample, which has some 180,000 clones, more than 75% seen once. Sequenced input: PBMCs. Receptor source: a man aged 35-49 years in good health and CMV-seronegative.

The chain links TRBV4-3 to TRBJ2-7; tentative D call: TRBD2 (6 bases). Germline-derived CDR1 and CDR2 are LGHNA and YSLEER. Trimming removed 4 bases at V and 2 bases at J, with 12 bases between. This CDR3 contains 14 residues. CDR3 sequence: CASSRRGGPYEQYF. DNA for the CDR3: TGCGCCAGCAGCCGACGGGGAGGTCCCTACGAGCAGTACTTC.

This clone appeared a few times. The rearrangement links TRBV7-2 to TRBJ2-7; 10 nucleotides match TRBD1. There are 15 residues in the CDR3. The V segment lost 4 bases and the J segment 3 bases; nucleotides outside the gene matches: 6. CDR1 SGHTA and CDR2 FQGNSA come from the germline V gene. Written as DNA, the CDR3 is TGTGCCAGCAGCTCGTCGACAGGGGGCTACTACGAGCAGTACTTC. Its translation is CASSSSTGGYYEQYF.

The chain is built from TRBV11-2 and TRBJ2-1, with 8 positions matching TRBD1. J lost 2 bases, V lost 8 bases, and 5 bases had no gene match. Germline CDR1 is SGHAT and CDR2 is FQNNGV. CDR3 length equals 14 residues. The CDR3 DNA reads TGTGCCAGCGGGACAGGACCGGCCTACAATGAGCAGTTCTTC. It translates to CASGTGPAYNEQFF.

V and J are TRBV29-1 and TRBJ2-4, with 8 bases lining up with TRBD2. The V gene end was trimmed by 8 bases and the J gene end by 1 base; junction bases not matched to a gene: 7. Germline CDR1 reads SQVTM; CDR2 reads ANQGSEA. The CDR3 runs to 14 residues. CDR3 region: CSPTPGGAKNIQYF. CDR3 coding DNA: TGCAGCCCTACTCCGGGGGGGGCCAAAAACATTCAGTACTTC.

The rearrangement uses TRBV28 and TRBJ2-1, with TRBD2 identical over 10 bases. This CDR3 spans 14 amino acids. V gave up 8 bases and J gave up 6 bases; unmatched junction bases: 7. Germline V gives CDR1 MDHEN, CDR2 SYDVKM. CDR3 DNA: TGTGCCAGCCAGAGCGGGGGGGCTTTCAATGAGCAGTTCTTC. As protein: CASQSGGAFNEQFF.

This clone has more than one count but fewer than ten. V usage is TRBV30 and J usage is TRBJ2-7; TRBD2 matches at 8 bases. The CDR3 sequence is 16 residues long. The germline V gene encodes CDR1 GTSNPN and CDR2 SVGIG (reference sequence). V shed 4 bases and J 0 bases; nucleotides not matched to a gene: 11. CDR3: CAWKRGEAGVSYEQYF. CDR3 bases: TGTGCCTGGAAACGGGGGGAAGCGGGAGTCTCCTACGAGCAGTACTTC. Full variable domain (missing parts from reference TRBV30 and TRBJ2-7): SQTIHQWPATLVQPVGSPLSLECTVEGTSNPNLYWYRQAAGRGLQLLFYSVGIGQISSEVPQNLSASRPQDRQFILSSKKLLLSDSGFYLCAWKRGEAGVSYEQYFGPGTRLTVT.

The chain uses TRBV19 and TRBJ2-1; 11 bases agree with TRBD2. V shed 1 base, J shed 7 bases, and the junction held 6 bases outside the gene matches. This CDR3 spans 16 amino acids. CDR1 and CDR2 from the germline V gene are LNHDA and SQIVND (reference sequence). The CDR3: CASSIVPGLAANEQFF. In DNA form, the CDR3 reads TGTGCCAGTAGTATAGTCCCGGGACTAGCGGCTAATGAGCAGTTCTTC.

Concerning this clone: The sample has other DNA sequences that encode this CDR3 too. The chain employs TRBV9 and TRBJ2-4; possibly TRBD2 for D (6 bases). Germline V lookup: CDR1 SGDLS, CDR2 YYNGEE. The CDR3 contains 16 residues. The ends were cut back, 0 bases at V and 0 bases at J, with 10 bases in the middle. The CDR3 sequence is CASSVGAGLAKNIQYF. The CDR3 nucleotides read TGTGCCAGCAGCGTAGGGGCGGGGTTAGCCAAAAACATTCAGTACTTC.

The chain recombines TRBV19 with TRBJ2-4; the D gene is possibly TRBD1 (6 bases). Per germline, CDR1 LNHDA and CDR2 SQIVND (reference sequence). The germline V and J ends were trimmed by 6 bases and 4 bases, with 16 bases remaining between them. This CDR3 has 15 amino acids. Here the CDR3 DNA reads TGTGCCAGTAGGGCTAGGGCTGGACAGAAAAACATTCAGTACTTC. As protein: CASRARAGQKNIQYF.

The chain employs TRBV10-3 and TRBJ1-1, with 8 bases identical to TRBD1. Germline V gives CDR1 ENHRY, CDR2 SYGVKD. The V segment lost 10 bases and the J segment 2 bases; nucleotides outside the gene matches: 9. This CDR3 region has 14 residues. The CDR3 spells CATQGATSNTEAFF. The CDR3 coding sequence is TGTGCCACGCAGGGGGCTACCTCCAACACTGAAGCTTTCTTT.

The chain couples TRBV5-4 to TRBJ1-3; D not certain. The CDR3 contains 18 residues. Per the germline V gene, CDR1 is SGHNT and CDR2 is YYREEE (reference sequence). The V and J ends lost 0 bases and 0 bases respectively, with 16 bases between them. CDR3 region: CASSLGGSTGSSGNTIYF. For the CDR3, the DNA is TGTGCCAGCAGCTTGGGAGGCTCGACGGGAAGCTCTGGAAACACCATATATTTT.